Below are 12 T cell receptor beta chains sequenced from a single sample in a study of CD8+ T cells in alopecia areata. The sequencing template was cDNA reverse transcribed from extracted RNA. The protocol was immunoSEQ multiplex PCR, while the TCRdb copy is restricted to in-frame clones and leaves out a portion. The sample lists 140,000 to 150,000 clones; roughly three fifths were seen once. The sequences come from CD4+ T cells sorted from blood, collected at week 0. Every receptor here comes from a human donor with alopecia areata.

This chain joins TRBV6-6 and TRBJ2-1; 7 bases fit TRBD2. CDR3 length: 14 amino acids. Unmatched junction bases numbered 17, after V lost 7 bases and J lost 14 bases. Looked up from germline, CDR1 is MNHNY and CDR2 is SVGAGI (reference sequence). The CDR3 reads CASTETQRGGPKFF. CDR3 nucleotides: TGTGCCAGCACCGAAACCCAGCGGGGTGGGCCTAAGTTCTTC.

The chain has TRBV5-1 and TRBJ2-1; D remains ambiguous. Trimming took 0 bases from V and 7 from J, leaving 11 bases between them. Per the germline V gene, CDR1 is SGHRS and CDR2 is YFSETQ. There are 14 residues in the CDR3. The CDR3 DNA reads as TGCGCCAGCAGCTTGGGGCCCTACCAGAATGAGCAGTTCTTC. Its translation is CASSLGPYQNEQFF.

The rearrangement uses TRBV11-2 and TRBJ1-1; possibly TRBD1 for D (6 bases). This CDR3 region has 15 residues. Looked up from germline, CDR1 is SGHAT and CDR2 is FQNNGV. Trimming left V 6 bases short and J 4 bases short, with 18 bases between. CDR3 DNA: TGTGCCAGCAGTTGGGACATCACAGGCGTCACTGAAGCTTTCTTT. This encodes CASSWDITGVTEAFF.

J is TRBJ1-1 and V is TRBV30, with TRBD1 as a possible D gene (5 bases). The CDR3 totals 15 residues. In germline, CDR1 is GTSNPN, CDR2 SVGIG (reference sequence). V was shortened by 0 bases and J by 3 bases, with 14 bases between the two germline ends. DNA of the CDR3: TGTGCCTGGAGTGTGGCGGGGACCACGCACACTGAAGCTTTCTTT. This encodes CAWSVAGTTHTEAFF.

This clone was observed a single time. The chain joins TRBV4-2 to TRBJ2-7; TRBD1 matches at 9 bases. The CDR3 runs 15 residues. V dropped 1 base and J dropped 5; count of bases not matched to a gene: 6. Germline CDR1 is LGHNA and CDR2 is YNFKEQ. CDR3 nucleotides: TGTGCCAGCAGCCAAGCCGGGACAGGGAGGAACGAGCAGTACTTC. Translated, it gives CASSQAGTGRNEQYF.

CDR3 coding DNA: TGCGCCAGCAGCTTGATGGGACAGGGGGCTGCGAACACTGAAGCTTTCTTT. This encodes CASSLMGQGAANTEAFF. J is TRBJ1-1 and V is TRBV5-1; 12 bases agree with TRBD1. V was pared by 1 base and J by 1 base, with 5 bases of the junction left unmatched. The CDR3 contains 17 residues. Germline CDR1 and CDR2: SGHRS and YFSETQ.

V and J are TRBV29-1 and TRBJ1-1, with D perhaps matching TRBD1 (5 bases). This CDR3 comprises 12 residues. Trimming left V 4 bases short and J 5 bases short, with 11 bases between. Germline CDR1 is SQVTM and CDR2 is ANQGSEA. Here the CDR3 reads CSVVGERTEAFF. CDR3 in DNA: TGCAGCGTTGTGGGGGAAAGAACTGAAGCTTTCTTT.

The CDR3 here is CASSRAPGRNNSPLHF. In DNA form, the CDR3 reads TGTGCCAGCAGTCGGGCCCCGGGGAGGAATAATTCACCCCTCCACTTT. The J gene is TRBJ1-6, the V gene TRBV5-8; D is unresolved. Germline loops: CDR1 SGHTS, CDR2 YDEGEE. This CDR3 contains 16 residues. Trimming stripped 5 bases from V and 5 bases from J, with 17 bases between.

The chain links TRBV6-5 to TRBJ1-5, with D hard to call. V dropped 4 bases and J dropped 0 bases, with 7 bases sitting between them. The CDR3 runs 14 residues. In germline, CDR1 is MNHEY, CDR2 SVGAGI. CDR3 DNA: TGTGCCAGCAGTTTACGGACTAGCAATCAGCCCCAGCATTTT. It yields the protein CASSLRTSNQPQHF.

The chain links TRBV10-3 to TRBJ2-2; D possibly matches TRBD1 or TRBD2 (6 bases each). The germline CDR1 and CDR2 sequences are ENHRY and SYGVKD. The CDR3 sequence is 14 residues long. The V and J ends lost 3 bases and 4 bases respectively, with 9 bases between them. The CDR3 region is CAISEQGGTGELFF. Written as DNA, the CDR3 is TGTGCCATCAGTGAACAGGGAGGCACCGGGGAGCTGTTTTTT.

J is TRBJ2-3 and V is TRBV4-2; 7 nucleotides match TRBD2. The J segment lost 1 base and the V segment lost 1 base, leaving 5 bases of the junction unmatched. Germline V gene lookup returns CDR1 LGHNA and CDR2 YNFKEQ. This CDR3 has 16 residues. This CDR3 reads CASSQVMSGGTDTQYF. CDR3 in DNA: TGTGCCAGCAGCCAAGTTATGAGCGGGGGCACAGATACGCAGTATTTT.

The chain recombines TRBV5-1 with TRBJ2-1; 10 bases fit TRBD2. Per the germline V gene, CDR1 is SGHRS and CDR2 is YFSETQ. V lost 4 bases and J lost 8; bases outside the gene matches: 3. There are 13 residues in the CDR3. CDR3 sequence reads: CASSPLAGDEQFF. The CDR3 DNA reads as TGCGCCAGCAGCCCTCTAGCGGGGGATGAGCAGTTCTTC.